The 20 T cell receptor beta chains listed next were all sequenced from one sample in a study of patients and donors after allogeneic stem cell transplantation. TCRdb re-derived calls from the RT-PCR reads in MiXCR, one entry per CDR3 protein. The sample contains 150,000 to 200,000 distinct CDR3 sequences, 20% to 25% of which appear only once. The sequenced sample consisted of blood, either unsorted or a sorted T cell fraction (not recorded which). These receptor sequences come from a human donor who was either an allogeneic HSCT recipient or a stem cell or donor lymphocyte infusion donor (not recorded which). It is not recorded whose cells these are; they may come from a transplant donor.

This clonotype occurred once. The chain links TRBV3-1 to TRBJ2-7; 14 bases are shared with TRBD2. CDR1 and CDR2 from the germline V gene are LGHDT and YNNKEL (reference sequence). The CDR3 is 16 amino acids. V gave up 3 bases and J gave up 3 bases; unmatched junction bases: 4. CDR3 residues: CASSQGGLAGVYEQYF. The CDR3 nucleotides are TGTGCCAGCAGCCAGGGGGGACTAGCGGGAGTCTACGAGCAGTACTTC.

The rearrangement uses TRBV4-3 and TRBJ2-7; 8 positions match TRBD1. This CDR3 is 18 amino acids long. The V gene end was trimmed by 0 bases and the J gene end by 0 bases; junction bases not matched to a gene: 10. Germline CDR1 LGHNA, CDR2 YSLEER. The CDR3, as DNA: TGCGCCAGCAGCCAAGAAGCCAGGACAGGGTTCCTCTCCTACGAGCAGTACTTC. Encoded protein: CASSQEARTGFLSYEQYF.

This clonotype has a handful of counts. The rearrangement uses TRBV20-1 and TRBJ2-2, with TRBD1 matching 11 bases. CDR3 length equals 16 residues. Germline loops: CDR1 DFQATT, CDR2 SNEGSKA (reference sequence). Germline trimming cut 1 base from V and 1 base from J; bases unmatched to any gene: 2. The CDR3, as DNA: TGCAGTGCTAGAGGGACAGGGGGCAAGAACACCGGGGAGCTGTTTTTT. It specifies CSARGTGGKNTGELFF.

The rearrangement links TRBV20-1 to TRBJ1-2; 7 bases align to TRBD1. This CDR3 comprises 14 residues. CDR1 is DFQATT and CDR2 is SNEGSKA in the germline V gene (reference sequence). Trimming removed 3 bases from V and 2 bases from J; junction bases left unmatched: 6. The CDR3: CSASLTGWNYGYTF. CDR3 bases: TGCAGTGCTAGCCTGACAGGGTGGAACTATGGCTACACCTTC.

This clonotype has more than one count but fewer than ten. The genes are TRBV7-6 and TRBJ1-3, with TRBD1 as a possible D gene (6 bases). The CDR3 spans 16 residues. Trimming pared 4 bases from V and 0 bases from J, leaving 13 bases between. CDR1 and CDR2 (germline): SGHVS, FNYEAQ. The DNA of the CDR3 is TGTGCCAGCAGCTCGGTGGACAGTATCTCTGGAAACACCATATATTTT. Protein: CASSSVDSISGNTIYF. Variable domain in full (rest from reference TRBV7-6 and TRBJ1-3): GAGVSQSPRYKVTKRGQDVALRCDPISGHVSLYWYRQALGQGPEFLTYFNYEAQQDKSGLPNDRFSAERPEGSISTLTIQRTEQRDSAMYRCASSSVDSISGNTIYFGEGSWLTVV.

Points on this clonotype: The junction and the germline gene differ at one end; a read error may be behind it. The chain couples TRBV6-5 to TRBJ1-5, with TRBD1 identical over 7 bases. Germline V gene sequence: CDR1 MNHEY, CDR2 SVGAGI. This CDR3 spans 15 amino acids. CDR3 DNA: TGTGCCAGCAGTCCCACCGGGACAGATAATCGGCCCCAGCATTTT. It translates to CASSPTGTDNRPQHF.

This clonotype was observed many times. This chain uses TRBV10-3 with TRBJ1-5, with unresolved D. Germline values: CDR1 ENHRY, CDR2 SYGVKD. This CDR3 has 13 amino acids. Trimming removed 5 bases from V and 0 bases from J, with 5 bases in between. CDR3 in DNA: TGTGCCATCAGTCGGGCTAGCAATCAGCCCCAGCATTTT. Protein product: CAISRASNQPQHF.

In this sample, this clonotype turned up a few times. This rearrangement joins TRBV29-1 to TRBJ1-2; TRBD1 aligns across 9 bases. This CDR3 contains 11 residues. With 7 bases clipped from V and 8 bases from J, the junction kept 5 bases outside the gene matches. CDR1 and CDR2 (germline): SQVTM, ANQGSEA. The CDR3 sequence is CSDGQGLGYTF. As DNA, the CDR3 is TGCAGCGACGGACAGGGGCTCGGCTACACCTTC.

V is TRBV2 and J is TRBJ2-1, with a possible D match to TRBD2 (5 bases). Per the germline V gene, CDR1 is SNHLY and CDR2 is FYNNEI. CDR3 length: 14 amino acids. V was cut by 6 bases and J by 10 bases, with 19 bases left in between. The CDR3 sequence: CASRDESGIAEQFF. DNA for the CDR3: TGTGCCAGCAGAGACGAATCGGGGATAGCGGAGCAGTTCTTC.

This clonotype was observed many times. V gene TRBV7-9 combines with J gene TRBJ1-5; 10 bases align to TRBD1. Losses at the gene ends were 5 bases for V and 0 bases for J; bases not matched to a gene: 7. CDR3 size: 17 residues. Germline V lookup: CDR1 SEHNR, CDR2 FQNEAQ (reference sequence). For the CDR3, the DNA is TGTGCCAGCAGCCCAGGGACAGGGGATGGTAGCAATCAGCCCCAGCATTTT. Its protein product is CASSPGTGDGSNQPQHF.

This clonotype was counted only a few times. CDR3 in amino acids: CASSVAGNTIYF. CDR3 nucleotide sequence: TGTGCCAGCAGCGTAGCTGGAAACACCATATATTTT. This chain connects TRBV9 to TRBJ1-3; no clear D. The CDR3 runs 12 residues. Germline V CDR1 and CDR2: SGDLS, YYNGEE. Trimming removed 0 bases at V and 2 bases at J, with 0 bases between.

The chain couples TRBV4-3 to TRBJ1-1, with a tentative D call TRBD1 (5 bases). From germline, CDR1 is LGHNA and CDR2 YSLEER. This CDR3 is built from 15 residues. V gave up 2 bases and J gave up 1 base, with 11 bases separating them. The DNA of the CDR3 is TGCGCCAGCAGCCAAACTTCGAGGGGGAACACTGAAGCTTTCTTT. This translates into CASSQTSRGNTEAFF.

This clonotype has only a few counts. This chain uses TRBV9 with TRBJ1-1, with a possible D match to TRBD1 (5 bases). Germline V lookup: CDR1 SGDLS, CDR2 YYNGEE. V lost 0 bases and J lost 1, with 7 bases in between. The CDR3 has 14 residues. CDR3 residues: CASSVDGGNTEAFF. In nucleotides, the CDR3 is TGTGCCAGCAGCGTAGACGGGGGGAACACTGAAGCTTTCTTT.

This clonotype showed up many times. The rearrangement links TRBV7-2 to TRBJ1-5, with TRBD1 identical over 9 bases. This CDR3 contains 15 residues. CDR1 and CDR2 from the germline V gene are SGHTA and FQGNSA. Losses at the gene ends were 5 bases for V and 4 bases for J; bases not matched to a gene: 6. The CDR3 DNA reads TGTGCCAGCAGCCTAGGGACAGGGCAGAATCAGCCCCAGCATTTT. This codes for CASSLGTGQNQPQHF.

This clonotype was counted between two and nine times. The V call is TRBV20-1, the J call TRBJ2-7; D is undetermined. This CDR3 contains 13 residues. Germline assignment: CDR1 DFQATT and CDR2 SNEGSKA (reference sequence). Trimming pared 1 base from V and 2 bases from J, leaving 9 bases between. CDR3 nucleotide sequence: TGCAGTGCTAGAGGGGTCAGCCCCTACGAGCAGTACTTC. Amino acid sequence: CSARGVSPYEQYF.

The sample holds a few counts of this clonotype. This sequence joins TRBV29-1 and TRBJ1-2, with no clear D. The germline V gene encodes CDR1 SQVTM and CDR2 ANQGSEA. V lost 7 bases, J lost 3 bases, and 15 bases lay in between. The length of the CDR3 is 13 residues. The CDR3 DNA reads as TGCAGCGCCTCGGATGCATCGGACTATGGCTACACCTTC. Amino acid sequence: CSASDASDYGYTF.

The CDR3 DNA sequence: TGCGCCAGCAGCACCCGCAGGGGACCCTCCTACGGCTACACCTTC. Translation gives CASSTRRGPSYGYTF. This rearrangement joins TRBV5-1 to TRBJ1-2; D is possibly TRBD1 (6 bases). Trimming took off 4 bases at V and 8 bases at J, with 21 bases between the two ends. The CDR3 sequence is 15 residues long. The germline V gene has CDR1 SGHRS and CDR2 YFSETQ.

The chain joins TRBV4-1 to TRBJ1-1; D might be TRBD1 (5 bases). Germline-derived CDR1 and CDR2 are MGHRA and YSYEKL. V lost 0 bases and J lost 1, with 27 bases in between. CDR3 size: 21 residues. This CDR3 reads CASSQDLNSIVDQGWNTEAFF. The CDR3 DNA is TGCGCCAGCAGCCAAGATCTGAACAGCATCGTTGACCAGGGTTGGAACACTGAAGCTTTCTTT.

The V call is TRBV20-1, the J call TRBJ2-7, with 9 bases fitting TRBD2. Unmatched junction bases numbered 19, after V lost 6 bases and J lost 4 bases. Per the germline V gene, CDR1 is DFQATT and CDR2 is SNEGSKA (reference sequence). The CDR3 length is 17 residues. CDR3 sequence (DNA): TGCAGTGCGAGTAGTAGCGGGAGCGGAGTGTCCTATTACGAGCAGTACTTC. Residues: CSASSSGSGVSYYEQYF.

In this sample, this clonotype turned up a few times. This chain uses TRBV5-5 with TRBJ2-4; 9 nucleotides align to TRBD1. V was pared by 2 bases and J by 5 bases, with 8 bases of the junction left unmatched. The CDR3 has 16 amino acids. Per the germline V gene, CDR1 is SGHKS and CDR2 is YYEKEE (reference sequence). The CDR3 loop is CASSFGWGQGENIQYF. The DNA for the CDR3 is TGTGCCAGCAGCTTTGGTTGGGGACAGGGAGAAAACATTCAGTACTTC.